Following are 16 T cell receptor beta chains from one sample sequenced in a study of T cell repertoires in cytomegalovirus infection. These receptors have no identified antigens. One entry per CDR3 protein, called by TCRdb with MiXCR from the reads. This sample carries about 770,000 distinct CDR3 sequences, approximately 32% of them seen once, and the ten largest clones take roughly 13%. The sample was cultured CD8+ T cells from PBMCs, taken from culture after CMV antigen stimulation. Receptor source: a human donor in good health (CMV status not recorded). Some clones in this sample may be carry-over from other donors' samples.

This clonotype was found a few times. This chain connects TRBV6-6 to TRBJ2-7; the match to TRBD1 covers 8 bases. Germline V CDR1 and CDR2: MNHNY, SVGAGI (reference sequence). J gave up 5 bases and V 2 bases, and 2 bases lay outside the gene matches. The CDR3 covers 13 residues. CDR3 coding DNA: TGTGCCAGCAGTTACGAGGACAGGGACGAGCAGTACGTC. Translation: CASSYEDRDEQYV.

CDR3 sequence reads: CASSSGTGAGNEQFF. The CDR3 bases are TGTGCCAGCAGTTCCGGGACAGGGGCGGGAAATGAGCAGTTCTTC. V and J are TRBV27 and TRBJ2-1; 10 positions agree with TRBD1. The CDR3 totals 15 residues. Germline V gene data show CDR1 as MNHEY and CDR2 as SMNVEV (reference sequence). V lost 4 bases to trimming and J lost 7 bases; unmatched junction nucleotides: 7.

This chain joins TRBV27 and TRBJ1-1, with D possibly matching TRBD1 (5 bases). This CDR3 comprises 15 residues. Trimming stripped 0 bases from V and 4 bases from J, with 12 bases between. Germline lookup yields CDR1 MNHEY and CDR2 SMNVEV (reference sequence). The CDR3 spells CASSLSRGLVTEAFF. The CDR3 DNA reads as TGTGCCAGCAGTTTATCTAGGGGATTGGTCACTGAAGCTTTCTTT.

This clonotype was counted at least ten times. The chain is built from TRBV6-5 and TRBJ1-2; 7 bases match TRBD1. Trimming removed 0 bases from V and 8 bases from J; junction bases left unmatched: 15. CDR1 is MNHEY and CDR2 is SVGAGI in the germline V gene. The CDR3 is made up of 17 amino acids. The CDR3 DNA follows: TGTGCCAGCAGTTACTCGATTAACACAGGGGCCACCGGGGGCTACACCTTC. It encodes CASSYSINTGATGGYTF.

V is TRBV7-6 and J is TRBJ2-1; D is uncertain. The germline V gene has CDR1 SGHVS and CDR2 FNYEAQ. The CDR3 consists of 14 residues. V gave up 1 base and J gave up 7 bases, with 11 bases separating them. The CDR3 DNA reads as TGTGCCAGCAGCTTAGAGGGTCTCGGTAATGAGCAGTTCTTC. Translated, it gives CASSLEGLGNEQFF.

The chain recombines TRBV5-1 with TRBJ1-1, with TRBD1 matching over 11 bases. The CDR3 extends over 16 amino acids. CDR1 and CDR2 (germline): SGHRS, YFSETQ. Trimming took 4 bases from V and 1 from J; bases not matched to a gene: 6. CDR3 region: CASSTSGTGGNTEAFF. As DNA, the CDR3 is TGCGCCAGCAGCACCTCCGGGACAGGGGGGAACACTGAAGCTTTCTTT.

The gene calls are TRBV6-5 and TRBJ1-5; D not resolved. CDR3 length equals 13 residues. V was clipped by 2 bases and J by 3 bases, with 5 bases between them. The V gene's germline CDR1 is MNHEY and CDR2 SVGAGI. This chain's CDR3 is CASSYGVNQPQHF. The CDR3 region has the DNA TGTGCCAGCAGTTACGGGGTCAATCAGCCCCAGCATTTT.

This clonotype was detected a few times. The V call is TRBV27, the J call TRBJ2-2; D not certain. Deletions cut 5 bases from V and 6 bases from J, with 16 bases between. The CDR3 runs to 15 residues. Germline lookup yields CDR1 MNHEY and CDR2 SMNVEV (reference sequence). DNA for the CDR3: TGTGCCAGCAGTGTCGTGGCGACGGGCTCCGGGGAGCTGTTTTTT. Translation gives CASSVVATGSGELFF.

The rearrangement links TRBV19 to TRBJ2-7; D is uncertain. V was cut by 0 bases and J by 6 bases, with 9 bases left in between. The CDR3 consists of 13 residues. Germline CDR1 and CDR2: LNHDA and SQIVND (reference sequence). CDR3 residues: CASSIDPDGEQYF. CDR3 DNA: TGTGCCAGTAGTATAGATCCGGACGGCGAGCAGTACTTC.

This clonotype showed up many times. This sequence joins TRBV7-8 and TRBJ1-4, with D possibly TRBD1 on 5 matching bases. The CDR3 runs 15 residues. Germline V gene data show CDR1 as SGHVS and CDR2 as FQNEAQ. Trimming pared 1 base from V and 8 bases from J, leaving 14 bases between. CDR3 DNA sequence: TGTGCCAGCAGCTTAGACCCAGCCCGGGGGGAAAAACTGTTTTTT. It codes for CASSLDPARGEKLFF.

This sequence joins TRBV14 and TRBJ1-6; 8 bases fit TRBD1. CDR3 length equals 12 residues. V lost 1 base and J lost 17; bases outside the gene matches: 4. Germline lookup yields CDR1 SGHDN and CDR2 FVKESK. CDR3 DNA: TGTGCCAGCAGCCAAGCCGGGACAGGATTCCACTTT. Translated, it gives CASSQAGTGFHF.

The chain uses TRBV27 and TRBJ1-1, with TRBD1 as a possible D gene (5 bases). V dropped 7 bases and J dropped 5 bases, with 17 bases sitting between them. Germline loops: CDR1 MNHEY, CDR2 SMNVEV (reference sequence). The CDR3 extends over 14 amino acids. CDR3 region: CASTPLGGGTEAFF. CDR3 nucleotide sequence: TGTGCCAGCACCCCGTTGGGGGGAGGGACTGAAGCTTTCTTT.

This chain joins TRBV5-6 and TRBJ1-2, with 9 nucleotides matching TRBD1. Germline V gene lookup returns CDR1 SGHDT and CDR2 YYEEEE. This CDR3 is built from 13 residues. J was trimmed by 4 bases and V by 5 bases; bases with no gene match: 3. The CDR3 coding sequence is TGTGCCAGCAGAAAGGACAGGGGCTATGGCTACACCTTC. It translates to CASRKDRGYGYTF.

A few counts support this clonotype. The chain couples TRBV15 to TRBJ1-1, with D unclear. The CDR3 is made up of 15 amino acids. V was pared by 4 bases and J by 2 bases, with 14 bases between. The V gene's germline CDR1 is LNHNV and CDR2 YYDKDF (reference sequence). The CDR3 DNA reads TGTGCCACCAGCACTCCAGAGTCGGGAAACACTGAAGCTTTCTTT. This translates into CATSTPESGNTEAFF.

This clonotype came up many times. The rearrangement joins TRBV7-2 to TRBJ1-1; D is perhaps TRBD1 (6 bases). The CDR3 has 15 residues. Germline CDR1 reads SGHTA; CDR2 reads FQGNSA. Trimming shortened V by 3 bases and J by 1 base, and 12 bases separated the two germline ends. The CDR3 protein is CASSFTTGWNTEAFF. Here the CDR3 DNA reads TGTGCCAGCAGCTTCACGACAGGATGGAACACTGAAGCTTTCTTT.

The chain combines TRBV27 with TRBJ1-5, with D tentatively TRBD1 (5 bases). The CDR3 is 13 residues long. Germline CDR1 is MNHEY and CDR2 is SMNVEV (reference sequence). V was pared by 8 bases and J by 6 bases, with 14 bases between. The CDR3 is CASGRGARQPQHF. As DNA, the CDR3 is TGTGCCAGCGGACGAGGGGCTCGTCAGCCCCAGCATTTT.